This T cell receptor (beta chain) was sequenced for a study of blood T cell repertoires in COVID-19. Whole-study context: Sites across the United States, Italy and Spain contributed samples from acute and convalescent COVID-19.

Methods used by the authors: Estimates of nucleated cell counts were drawn from the amplification of reference gene primers. Data came from immunoSEQ multiplex PCR; TCRdb stores just in-frame clones and leaves some out. V and J calls and clone size are copied from that table; D and trimming were computed from the DNA. The table records about 73,000 clones, 89% of them present only once. V was pared by 2 bases and J by 4 bases, with 18 bases between. The CDR3 totals 17 residues. Germline CDR1 and CDR2: LGHNT and FRNRAP. The source of this sequence is a man older than 75 with acute or convalescent COVID-19. V gene TRBV12-5 combines with J gene TRBJ2-1; TRBD2 is a possible D gene (6 bases). Specimen: peripheral blood. The CDR3 DNA follows: TGTGCTAGTGGTTTGTACCTAACGGGAGTTGCGTACAATGAGCAGTTCTTC. Its translation: CASGLYLTGVAYNEQFF.